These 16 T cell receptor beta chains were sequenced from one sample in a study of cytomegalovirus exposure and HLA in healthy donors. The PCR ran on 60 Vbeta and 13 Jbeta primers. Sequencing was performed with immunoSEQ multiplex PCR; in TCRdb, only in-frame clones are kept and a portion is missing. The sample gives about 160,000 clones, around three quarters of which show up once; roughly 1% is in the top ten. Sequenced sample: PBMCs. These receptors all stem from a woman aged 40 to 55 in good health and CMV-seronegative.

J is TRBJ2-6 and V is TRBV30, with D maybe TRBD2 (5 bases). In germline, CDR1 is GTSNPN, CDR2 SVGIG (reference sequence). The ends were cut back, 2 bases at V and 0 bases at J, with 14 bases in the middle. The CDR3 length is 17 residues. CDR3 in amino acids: CAWSKGSGFSGANVLTF. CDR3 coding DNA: TGTGCCTGGAGTAAAGGCTCGGGGTTCTCTGGGGCCAACGTCCTGACTTTC.

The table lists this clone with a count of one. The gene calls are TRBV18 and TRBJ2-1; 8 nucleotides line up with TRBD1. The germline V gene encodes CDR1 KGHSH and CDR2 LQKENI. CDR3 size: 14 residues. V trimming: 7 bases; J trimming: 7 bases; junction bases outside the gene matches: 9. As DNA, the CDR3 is TGTGCCAGCTTTTGGGGACAGGTCACTAATGAGCAGTTCTTC. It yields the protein CASFWGQVTNEQFF.

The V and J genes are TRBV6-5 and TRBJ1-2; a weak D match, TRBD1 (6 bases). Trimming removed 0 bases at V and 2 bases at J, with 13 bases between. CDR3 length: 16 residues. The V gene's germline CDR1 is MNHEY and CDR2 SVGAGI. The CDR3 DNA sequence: TGTGCCAGCAGTTACTCGGGTGTGGGGGCCAACTATGGCTACACCTTC. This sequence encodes CASSYSGVGANYGYTF.

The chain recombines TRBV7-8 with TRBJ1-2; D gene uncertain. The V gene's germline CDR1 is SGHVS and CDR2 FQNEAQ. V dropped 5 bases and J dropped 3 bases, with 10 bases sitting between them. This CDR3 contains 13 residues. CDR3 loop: CASSPVGDYGYTF. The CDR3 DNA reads TGTGCCAGCAGCCCGGTGGGAGACTATGGCTACACCTTC.

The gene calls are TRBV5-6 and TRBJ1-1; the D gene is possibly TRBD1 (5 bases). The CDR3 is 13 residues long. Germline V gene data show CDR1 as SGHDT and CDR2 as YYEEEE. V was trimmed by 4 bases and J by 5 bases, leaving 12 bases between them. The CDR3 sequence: CASSPGKGTEAFF. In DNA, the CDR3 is TGTGCCAGCAGCCCAGGGAAGGGGACTGAAGCTTTCTTT.

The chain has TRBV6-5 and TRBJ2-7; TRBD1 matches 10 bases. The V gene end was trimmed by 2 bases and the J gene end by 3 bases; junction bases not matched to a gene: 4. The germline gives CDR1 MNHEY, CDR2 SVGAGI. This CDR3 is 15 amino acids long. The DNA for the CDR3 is TGTGCCAGCAGTTACCGGGACAGGGGAAACTACGAGCAGTACTTC. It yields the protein CASSYRDRGNYEQYF.

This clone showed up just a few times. In DNA, the CDR3 is TGCGCCAGCAGTCATCCCCGGACTTGGAGTAGGGAGGCGGGTGGGCAGTTCTTC. Translating it yields CASSHPRTWSREAGGQFF. The gene calls are TRBV23-1 and TRBJ2-1, with D possibly TRBD2 on 6 matching bases. TRBV23-1 has ORF status, its function being uncertain. This CDR3 has 18 amino acids. With 3 bases removed from V and 12 bases from J, the gap between germline ends came to 30 bases.

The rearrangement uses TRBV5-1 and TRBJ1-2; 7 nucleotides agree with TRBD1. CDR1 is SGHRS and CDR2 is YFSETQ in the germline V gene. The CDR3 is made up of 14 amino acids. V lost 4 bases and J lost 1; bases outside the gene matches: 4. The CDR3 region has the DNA TGCGCCAGCAGCCCAGGGGGTAATAACTATGGCTACACCTTC. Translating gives CASSPGGNNYGYTF.

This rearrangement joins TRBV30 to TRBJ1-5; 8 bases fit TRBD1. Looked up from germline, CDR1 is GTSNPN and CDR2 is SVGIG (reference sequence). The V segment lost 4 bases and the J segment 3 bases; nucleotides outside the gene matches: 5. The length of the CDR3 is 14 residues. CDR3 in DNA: TGTGCCTGGAACACAGGGGGATACAATCAGCCCCAGCATTTT. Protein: CAWNTGGYNQPQHF. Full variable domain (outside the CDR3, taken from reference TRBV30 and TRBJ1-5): SQTIHQWPATLVQPVGSPLSLECTVEGTSNPNLYWYRQAAGRGLQLLFYSVGIGQISSEVPQNLSASRPQDRQFILSSKKLLLSDSGFYLCAWNTGGYNQPQHFGDGTRLSIL.

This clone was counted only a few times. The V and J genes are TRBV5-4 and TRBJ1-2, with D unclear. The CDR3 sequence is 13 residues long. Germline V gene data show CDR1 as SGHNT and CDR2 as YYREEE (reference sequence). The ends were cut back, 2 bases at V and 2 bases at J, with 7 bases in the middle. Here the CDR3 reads CASSFGENYGYTF. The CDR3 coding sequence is TGTGCCAGCAGCTTCGGGGAGAACTATGGCTACACCTTC.

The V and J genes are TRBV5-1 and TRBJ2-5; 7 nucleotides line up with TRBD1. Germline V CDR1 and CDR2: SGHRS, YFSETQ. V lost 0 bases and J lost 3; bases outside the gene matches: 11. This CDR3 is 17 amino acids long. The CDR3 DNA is TGCGCCAGCAGCTTGGGGATGATGACAGGGATCGAAGAGACCCAGTACTTC. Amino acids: CASSLGMMTGIEETQYF.

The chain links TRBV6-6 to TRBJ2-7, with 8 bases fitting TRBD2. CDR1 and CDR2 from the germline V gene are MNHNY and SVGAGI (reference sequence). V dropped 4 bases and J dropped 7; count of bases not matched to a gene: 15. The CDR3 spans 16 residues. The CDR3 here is CASSFSPREGLGEQYF. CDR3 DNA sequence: TGTGCCAGCAGTTTTTCCCCCCGGGAGGGCCTGGGAGAGCAGTACTTC.

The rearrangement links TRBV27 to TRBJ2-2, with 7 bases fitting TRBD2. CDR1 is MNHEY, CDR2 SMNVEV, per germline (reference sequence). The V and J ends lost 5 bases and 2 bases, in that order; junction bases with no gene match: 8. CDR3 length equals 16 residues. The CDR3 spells CASSPRLAVNTGELFF. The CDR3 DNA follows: TGTGCCAGCAGTCCCCGGCTAGCGGTTAACACCGGGGAGCTGTTTTTT.

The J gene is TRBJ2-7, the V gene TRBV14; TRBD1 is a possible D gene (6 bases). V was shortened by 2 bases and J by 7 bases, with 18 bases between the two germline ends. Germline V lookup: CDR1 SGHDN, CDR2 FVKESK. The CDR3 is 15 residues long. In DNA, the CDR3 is TGTGCCAGCAGCCAACCGCGAGGGGACACCTCAGAGCAGTACTTC. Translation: CASSQPRGDTSEQYF. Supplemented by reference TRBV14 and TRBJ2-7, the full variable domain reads EAGVTQFPSHSVIEKGQTVTLRCDPISGHDNLYWYRRVMGKEIKFLLHFVKESKQDESGMPNNRFLAERTGGTYSTLKVQPAELEDSGVYFCASSQPRGDTSEQYFGPGTRLTVT.

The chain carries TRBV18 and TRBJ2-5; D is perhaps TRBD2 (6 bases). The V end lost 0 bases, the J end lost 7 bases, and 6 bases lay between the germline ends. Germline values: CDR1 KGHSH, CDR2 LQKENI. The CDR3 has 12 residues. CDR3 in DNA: TGTGCCAGCTCACCACCGGGGGGGACCCAGTACTTC. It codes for CASSPPGGTQYF.

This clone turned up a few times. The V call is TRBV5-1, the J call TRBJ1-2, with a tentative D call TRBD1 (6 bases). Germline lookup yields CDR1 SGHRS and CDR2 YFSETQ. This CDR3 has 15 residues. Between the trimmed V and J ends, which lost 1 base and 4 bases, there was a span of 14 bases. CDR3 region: CASSLSTGNFYGYTF. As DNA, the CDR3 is TGCGCCAGCAGCTTGTCAACAGGGAATTTCTATGGCTACACCTTC. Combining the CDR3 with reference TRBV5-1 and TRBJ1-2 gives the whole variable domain KAGVTQTPRYLIKTRGQQVTLSCSPISGHRSVSWYQQTPGQGLQFLFEYFSETQRNKGNFPGRFSGRQFSNSRSEMNVSTLELGDSALYLCASSLSTGNFYGYTFGSGTRLTVV.